The subject of this entry is one TCR beta chain. This specimen comes from a study of shared T cell receptors in the human thymus. The ends were cut back, 1 base at V and 1 base at J, with 17 bases in the middle. This CDR3 comprises 18 residues. The germline V gene encodes CDR1 SGHAT and CDR2 FQNNGV. Assay used: immunoSEQ multiplex PCR; TCRdb lists only in-frame clones, some missing. Of hundreds of thousands of clones listed, more than 70% were seen once; the top ten hold 0.009% to 0.0095%. This sample also appeared in a second study, on human thymus T cells. From that report: Immunologically healthy infants in Finland undergoing congenital heart defect surgery were the donors. The source of the thymus tissue was resections taken during corrective heart surgery. Across thymic and blood repertoires, the usage of V and J genes appeared to be biased. Thymic repertoires from unrelated individuals overlapped highly, related research reported.

V is TRBV11-2 and J is TRBJ1-5; D unclear. The clonotype comes from a boy younger than two with a congenital heart defect. Material for sequencing was thymocytes. CDR3 nucleotide sequence: TGTGCCAGCAGCTTAGGGCGTGAGGCAAATCAGAGCAATCAGCCCCAGCATTTT. It encodes CASSLGREANQSNQPQHF.